This T cell receptor beta chain was obtained from a study of cytomegalovirus exposure and HLA in healthy donors. The CDR3 has 14 residues. The V end lost 7 bases, the J end lost 8 bases, and 17 bases lay between the germline ends. The germline gives CDR1 MNHEY, CDR2 SMNVEV (reference sequence). The PCR had 60 Vbeta and 13 Jbeta primers. Assay used: immunoSEQ multiplex PCR; TCRdb lists only in-frame clones, some missing. This table has 50,000 to 70,000 clones, over 75% appearing once. Findings of the study overall: The authors later found TCR association rates varying by HLA locus, with DRB1 most and HLA-C fewest. Follow-up analysis seemed to connect common viral pathogens with several of the most significant clusters identified. Data from an earlier analysis indicated that most TCR beta V segments were productive either about 87% or about 30% of the time.

Comments on this clone: Its antigen remains unknown.

This sequence originates from a male donor in good health and CMV-seronegative. The gene calls are TRBV27 and TRBJ1-4; D gene unclear. The sequenced sample was PBMCs. The chain's CDR3 is CASTAAGRREKLFF. Here the CDR3 DNA reads TGTGCCAGCACCGCCGCGGGTCGACGGGAAAAACTGTTTTTT.